The T cell receptor beta chain under discussion was sequenced for a study of cytomegalovirus exposure and HLA in healthy donors. PCR primers comprised 60 Vbeta and 13 Jbeta primers. This table comes from immunoSEQ multiplex PCR, and its TCRdb copy is limited to in-frame clones, with some not included. The sample lists 100,000 to 150,000 clones, almost 80% occurring once. The CDR3 runs 11 residues. Germline CDR1 and CDR2: MGHRA and YSYEKL. The receptor comes from a female donor in good health and CMV-seronegative. The chain carries TRBV4-1 and TRBJ2-5; D unresolved. The DNA matches TRBJ2-7 better at its end, which makes the J call doubtful. The material sequenced was PBMCs. The CDR3 here is CASLRPAEQYF. The CDR3 nucleotides read TGCGCCTCCCTACGTCCCGCCGAGCAGTACTTC.